This TCR beta chain was recovered during a study of blood T cell repertoires in COVID-19. At the level of the study: Material from acute and convalescent COVID-19 was sourced from the United States, Italy and Spain.

V shed 7 bases, J shed 7 bases, and the junction held 6 bases outside the gene matches. This CDR3 region has 13 residues. CDR1 is MDHEN, CDR2 SYDVKM, per germline. This clone was seen a single time. Original processing notes: Nucleated cell counts were estimated from reference gene primer amplification. This table comes from immunoSEQ multiplex PCR, and its TCRdb copy is limited to in-frame clones, with some not included. The V and J calls and clone size are taken from that table; D and trimming were inferred from the DNA. This table has 200,000 to 250,000 clones, 80% to 90% appearing once. V usage is TRBV28 and J usage is TRBJ1-5, with 8 bases matching TRBD1. The source of this sequence is a woman older than 75 with COVID-19, enrolled during active disease. Sequences were obtained from peripheral blood. For the CDR3, the DNA is TGTGCCAGCACCGGACAGGGAGGACAGCCCCAGCATTTT. Translating it yields CASTGQGGQPQHF.